This T cell receptor beta chain comes out of a study of blood T cell repertoires in COVID-19. As for the study in general: Collection of acute and convalescent COVID-19 samples took place in the United States, Italy and Spain.

Trimming stripped 3 bases from V and 6 bases from J, with 16 bases between. The CDR3 runs 15 residues. Germline CDR1 reads SGDLS; CDR2 reads YYNGEE. This clone has a handful of counts. Libraries were prepared by immunoSEQ multiplex PCR; TCRdb keeps only in-frame clonotypes and omits some of them. The repertoire holds roughly 120,000 clones, with 75% to 90% as singletons. The origin of this receptor is a middle-aged woman with acute or convalescent COVID-19. Sequencing was carried out using peripheral blood. This chain uses TRBV9 with TRBJ1-5, with D tentatively TRBD1 (5 bases). The CDR3 DNA reads as TGTGCCAGCAGCGCGGGGGAGGCAGAAGGTCAGCCCCAGCATTTT. It encodes CASSAGEAEGQPQHF.